The following is a T cell receptor (beta chain) sequence with its context. Vbeta (60) and Jbeta (13) primers were used in the PCR. Assay used: immunoSEQ multiplex PCR; TCRdb lists only in-frame clones, some missing. The table for this sample gives around 130,000 clones. This entry comes from a study of cytomegalovirus exposure and HLA in healthy donors. The CDR3 totals 16 residues. Germline V gives CDR1 SGHAT, CDR2 FQNNGV. V was pared by 1 base and J by 2 bases, with 11 bases between. Sequenced input: PBMCs. The chain carries TRBV11-2 and TRBJ2-2, with D tentatively TRBD1 (6 bases). The receptor was derived from a woman aged 40 to 50 in good health and CMV-seronegative. The DNA of the CDR3 is TGTGCCAGCAGCTTAGTAGCACAGGGCAACACCGGGGAGCTGTTTTTT. Translating gives CASSLVAQGNTGELFF.